This T cell receptor (beta chain) is from a study of cytomegalovirus exposure and HLA in healthy donors. Study observations and caveats: With high specificity and sensitivity, the classifier reportedly diagnosed cytomegalovirus status. DRB1 showed the most TCR associations and HLA-C the fewest in a later analysis, as rates varied by HLA locus.

Germline CDR1 ENHRY, CDR2 SYGVKD. The CDR3 runs 11 residues. V lost 10 bases and J 8 bases, leaving 13 bases between the germline ends. Comment on this clone: What it binds is unknown.

PCR primers comprised 60 Vbeta and 13 Jbeta primers. Authors' methods: In a later analysis, the count reached 76 million or so unique TCR beta chains, with roughly 11 million shared. Assay: immunoSEQ multiplex PCR; the TCRdb copy retains only in-frame clones and omits some. V and J calls and clone size are those listed in that table; D and trimming were worked out from the DNA. Of approximately 240,000 clones in the sample, about 81% were seen once. This TCR derives from a woman aged 40 to 55 in good health and CMV-seropositive. This chain uses TRBV10-3 with TRBJ2-3, with D tentatively TRBD2 (6 bases). The material sequenced was PBMCs. This CDR3 reads CANRDSGTQYF. The CDR3 nucleotides read TGTGCCAACCGGGACTCGGGTACGCAGTATTTT.